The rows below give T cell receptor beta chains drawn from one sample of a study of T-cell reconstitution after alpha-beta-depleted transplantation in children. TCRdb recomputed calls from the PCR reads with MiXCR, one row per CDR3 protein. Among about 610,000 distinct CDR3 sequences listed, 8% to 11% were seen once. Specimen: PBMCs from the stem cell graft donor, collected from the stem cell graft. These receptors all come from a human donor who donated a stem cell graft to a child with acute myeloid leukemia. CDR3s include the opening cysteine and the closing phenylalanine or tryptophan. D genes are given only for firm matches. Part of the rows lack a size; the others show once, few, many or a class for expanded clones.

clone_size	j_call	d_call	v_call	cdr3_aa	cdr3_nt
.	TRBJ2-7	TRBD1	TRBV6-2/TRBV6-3	CASSYPGQVEQYF	TGTGCCAGCAGTTACCCTGGACAGGTCGAGCAGTACTTC
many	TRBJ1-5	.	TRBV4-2	CASSQDVGSNQPQHF	TGTGCCAGCAGCCAAGATGTGGGCTCCAATCAGCCCCAGCATTTT
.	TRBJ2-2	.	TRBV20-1	CSARDLVTNGELFF	TGCAGTGCTAGAGATCTAGTAACTAACGGGGAGCTGTTTTTT
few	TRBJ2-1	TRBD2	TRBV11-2	CASSLSRLASYNEQFF	TGTGCCAGCAGCCTCTCGAGACTAGCCTCCTACAATGAGCAGTTCTTC
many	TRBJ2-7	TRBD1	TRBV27	CASSLGQGISGQYF	TGTGCCAGCAGTTTGGGACAGGGTATCTCGGGGCAGTACTTC
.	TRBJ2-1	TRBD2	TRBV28	CASSLRRAGLAGGGSYNEQFF	TGTGCCAGCAGCCTGCGGCGTGCGGGACTAGCGGGAGGGGGCTCCTACAATGAGCAGTTCTTC
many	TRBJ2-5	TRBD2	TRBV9	CASSVGPGLAGAETQYF	TGTGCCAGCAGCGTTGGCCCGGGACTAGCGGGAGCTGAGACCCAGTACTTC
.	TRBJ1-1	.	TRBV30	CAWSVETAPRGTEAFF	TGTGCCTGGAGTGTAGAGACAGCACCAAGGGGCACTGAAGCTTTCTTT
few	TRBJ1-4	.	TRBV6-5	CASSYVGGNEKLFF	TGTGCCAGCAGTTACGTGGGAGGGAACGAAAAACTGTTTTTT
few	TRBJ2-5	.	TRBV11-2	CASSLAGSDGTQYF	TGTGCCAGCAGCTTAGCAGGCTCTGATGGGACCCAGTACTTC
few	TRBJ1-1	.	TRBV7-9	CASREGTSEAFF	TGTGCCAGCAGGGAGGGTACCTCTGAAGCTTTCTTT
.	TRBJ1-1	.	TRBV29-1	CSVQEGSGNTEAFF	TGCAGCGTTCAAGAGGGGTCCGGGAACACTGAAGCTTTCTTT
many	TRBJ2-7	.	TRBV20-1	CSASAGTTYEQYF	TGCAGTGCTAGTGCGGGAACCACCTACGAGCAGTACTTC
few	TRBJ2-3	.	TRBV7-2	CASSFLAPSTDTQYF	TGTGCCAGCAGCTTTCTAGCGCCAAGCACAGATACGCAGTATTTT
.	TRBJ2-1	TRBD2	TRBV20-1	CSARDQLAGSNEQFF	TGCAGTGCTAGAGATCAACTAGCGGGATCAAATGAGCAGTTCTTC
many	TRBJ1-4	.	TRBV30	CAWSVRGLPGRGEKLFF	TGTGCCTGGAGTGTACGAGGACTGCCCGGCCGGGGTGAAAAACTGTTTTTT
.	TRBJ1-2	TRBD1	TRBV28	CASSPANRGSYGYTF	TGTGCCAGCAGCCCCGCTAACAGGGGGAGCTATGGCTACACCTTC
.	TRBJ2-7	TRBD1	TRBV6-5	CASRKVTGTGYHEQYF	TGTGCCAGCAGAAAAGTCACCGGGACAGGGTACCACGAGCAGTACTTC
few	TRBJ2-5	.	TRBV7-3	CASSRIGETQYF	TGTGCCAGCAGTCGAATCGGGGAGACCCAGTACTTC
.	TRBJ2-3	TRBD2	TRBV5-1	CASSFPTGAGGTDTQYF	TGCGCCAGCAGCTTTCCGACGGGAGCGGGGGGCACAGATACGCAGTATTTT
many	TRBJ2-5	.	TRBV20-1	CSARDRTVRETQYF	TGCAGTGCTAGAGACCGGACAGTCCGAGAGACCCAGTACTTC
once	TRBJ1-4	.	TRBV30	CAWGGTTVEKLFF	TGTGCCTGGGGCGGGACAACTGTCGAAAAACTGTTTTTT
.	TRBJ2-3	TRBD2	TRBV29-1	CSAVAGGTYTQYF	TGCAGCGCTGTAGCGGGAGGCACTTATACGCAGTATTTT
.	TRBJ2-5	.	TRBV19	CASSSEYTRRETQYF	TGTGCCAGTAGTTCGGAGTATACCCGAAGAGAGACCCAGTACTTC
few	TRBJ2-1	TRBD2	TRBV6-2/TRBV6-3	CASSYSASGNEQFF	TGTGCCAGCAGTTACTCGGCTAGCGGAAATGAGCAGTTCTTC
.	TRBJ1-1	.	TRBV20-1	CSARIAGNTEAFF	TGCAGTGCTAGGATCGCAGGTAACACTGAAGCTTTCTTT
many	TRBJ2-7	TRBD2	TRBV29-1	CSALLAGISSYEQYF	TGCAGCGCCCTACTAGCGGGAATAAGCTCCTACGAGCAGTACTTC
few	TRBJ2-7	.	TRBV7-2	CASSKARTYEQYF	TGTGCCAGCAGCAAGGCACGGACCTACGAGCAGTACTTC
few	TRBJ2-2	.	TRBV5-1	CASSYHLGQNTGELFF	TGCGCCAGCAGCTACCACTTGGGCCAGAACACCGGGGAGCTGTTTTTT
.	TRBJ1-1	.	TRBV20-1	CSARGVYTNTEAFF	TGCAGTGCTAGAGGGGTTTATACGAACACTGAAGCTTTCTTT
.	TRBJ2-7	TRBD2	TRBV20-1	CSARDLLAALAYEQYF	TGCAGTGCTAGAGACCTGCTAGCGGCCCTGGCCTACGAGCAGTACTTC
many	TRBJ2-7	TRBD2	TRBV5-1	CASSLATSGSSYEQYF	TGCGCCAGCAGCTTGGCGACTAGCGGGAGCTCCTACGAGCAGTACTTC
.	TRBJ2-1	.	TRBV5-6	CASSWRVALYNEQFF	TGTGCCAGCAGCTGGAGGGTAGCGTTATACAATGAGCAGTTCTTC
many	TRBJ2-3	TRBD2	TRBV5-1	CASSPRRAWREGGVTDTQYF	TGCGCCAGCAGCCCCAGGAGGGCCTGGCGGGAGGGGGGAGTCACAGATACGCAGTATTTT
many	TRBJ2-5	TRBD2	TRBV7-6	CASRRRLAGNQETQYF	TGTGCCAGCAGGCGGAGACTAGCGGGGAACCAAGAGACCCAGTACTTC
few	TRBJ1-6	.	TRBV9	CASSVVAANSPLHF	TGTGCCAGCAGCGTTGTGGCAGCTAATTCACCCCTCCACTTT
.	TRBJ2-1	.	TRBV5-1	CASSYGRGAGEQFF	TGCGCCAGCAGCTACGGACGGGGGGCCGGTGAGCAGTTCTTC
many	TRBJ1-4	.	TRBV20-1	CSALGDAVEKLFF	TGCAGTGCGCTAGGTGACGCGGTTGAAAAACTGTTTTTT
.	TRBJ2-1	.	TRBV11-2	CASSLDLSVSYNEQFF	TGTGCCAGCAGCTTAGACCTCTCGGTTTCCTACAATGAGCAGTTCTTC
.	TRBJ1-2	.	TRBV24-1	CAIADLDYGYTF	TGTGCCATCGCGGATCTAGACTATGGCTACACCTTC
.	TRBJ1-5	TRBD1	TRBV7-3	CASSPDQGDPQHF	TGTGCCAGCAGCCCCGACCAGGGGGATCCCCAGCATTTT
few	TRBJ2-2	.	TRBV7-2	CASSLSSSSTGELFF	TGTGCCAGCAGCTTATCGTCTAGCTCCACCGGGGAGCTGTTTTTT
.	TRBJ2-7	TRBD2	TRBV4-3	CASSQDLRELSYEQYF	TGCGCCAGCAGCCAAGATTTGCGGGAGCTCTCCTACGAGCAGTACTTC
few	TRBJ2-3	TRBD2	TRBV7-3	CASSLERESPQYF	TGTGCCAGCAGCTTGGAGCGGGAGAGCCCGCAGTATTTT
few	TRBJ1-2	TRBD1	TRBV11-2	CASSQGGVYGYTF	TGTGCCAGCAGCCAGGGGGGCGTCTATGGCTACACCTTC
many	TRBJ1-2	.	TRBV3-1	CASSHRSGGGDTF	TGTGCCAGCAGCCACAGGTCGGGGGGAGGCGACACCTTC
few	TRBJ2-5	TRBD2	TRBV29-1	CSVRLAEETQYF	TGCAGCGTTCGACTAGCGGAAGAGACCCAGTACTTC
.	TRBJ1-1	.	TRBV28	CASTLYTGNTEAFF	TGTGCCAGCACGCTCTACACAGGGAACACTGAAGCTTTCTTT
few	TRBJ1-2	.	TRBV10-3	CAISESTGQLPLYGYTF	TGTGCCATCAGTGAGTCGACGGGGCAGCTACCTCTCTATGGCTACACCTTC
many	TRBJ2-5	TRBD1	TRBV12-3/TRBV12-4	CASSGDRKKETQYF	TGTGCCAGCAGCGGGGACAGAAAAAAAGAGACCCAGTACTTC
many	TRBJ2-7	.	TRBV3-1	CASSQRNEQYF	TGTGCCAGCAGCCAAAGAAACGAGCAGTACTTC
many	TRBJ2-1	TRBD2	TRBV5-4	CASSLARGGNNEQFF	TGTGCCAGCAGCTTGGCCCGGGGGGGGAACAATGAGCAGTTCTTC
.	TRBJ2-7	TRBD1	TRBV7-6	CASSPGQDREQYF	TGTGCCAGCAGCCCGGGACAGGATCGCGAGCAGTACTTC
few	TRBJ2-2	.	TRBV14	CASSRQGYTGELFF	TGTGCCAGCAGCCGGCAGGGGTACACCGGGGAGCTGTTTTTT
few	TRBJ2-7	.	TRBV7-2	CASSFPPAEQYF	TGTGCCAGCAGCTTCCCCCCTGCCGAGCAGTACTTC
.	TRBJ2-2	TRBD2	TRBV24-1	CAPLAGLTNTGELFF	TGTGCCCCTTTAGCGGGACTGACGAACACCGGGGAGCTGTTTTTT
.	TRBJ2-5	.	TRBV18	CASSLRSDSRQTQYF	TGTGCCAGCTCCCTCCGGTCAGATAGCAGGCAGACCCAGTACTTC
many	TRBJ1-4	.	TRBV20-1	CSAPREGVEKLFF	TGCAGTGCCCCACGGGAAGGGGTTGAAAAACTGTTTTTT